These T cell receptor beta chains were read from a single sample in a study of T cells after yellow fever vaccination. TCRdb processed the 5' RACE reads anew with MiXCR; each CDR3 protein has one entry. The table has 300,000 to 350,000 distinct CDR3 sequences, about 4% seen once. Sample: PBMCs, taken 5 days after the yellow fever booster vaccination. The receptors come from a man aged 18 to 35 who received the YFV17D yellow fever vaccine. CDR3s leave out the opening cysteine and the closing phenylalanine or tryptophan. Only some rows state a clone size, as once, few, many or a class for expanded clones.

abundance,j_gene,v_gene,CDR3aa
.,TRBJ1-6,TRBV25-1,ASSMTGVGSPLH
few,TRBJ2-3,TRBV9,ASGGGAPFRDTQY
many,TRBJ1-1,TRBV29-1,SGTGGWGMNTEAF
many,TRBJ1-6,TRBV5-5,ASTPRGQGAPNSPLH
few,TRBJ2-1,TRBV28,ASSPKNGQLYNEQF
few,TRBJ1-1,TRBV7-3,ASSPDRDAEAF
few,TRBJ2-5,TRBV4-2,ASSPRGGRLQETQY
.,TRBJ2-5,TRBV15,ATSRGRTSGGQETQY
.,TRBJ1-2,TRBV4-2,ASSPGQGFEENYGYT
many,TRBJ1-1,TRBV9,ASSVGPGPNTEAF
.,TRBJ2-7,TRBV12-3/TRBV12-4,ASSPPGRIYEQY
many,TRBJ2-7,TRBV4-2,ASSPDGLAVY
.,TRBJ1-4,TRBV3-1,ASSQVLGGEKLF
many,TRBJ2-3,TRBV13,ASSLPTGAGDTQY
.,TRBJ2-2,TRBV7-2,ASSYRRGTIITGELF